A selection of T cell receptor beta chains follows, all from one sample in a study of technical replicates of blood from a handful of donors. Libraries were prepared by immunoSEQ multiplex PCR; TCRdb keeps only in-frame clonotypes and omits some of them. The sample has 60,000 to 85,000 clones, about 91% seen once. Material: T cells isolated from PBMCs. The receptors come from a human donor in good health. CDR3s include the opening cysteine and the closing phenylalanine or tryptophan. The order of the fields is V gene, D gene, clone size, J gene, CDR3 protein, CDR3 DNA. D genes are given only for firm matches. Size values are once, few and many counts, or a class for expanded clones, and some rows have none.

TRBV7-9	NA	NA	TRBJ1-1	CASSLDFRGARTEAFF	TGTGCCAGCAGCTTAGACTTCCGGGGGGCGCGGACTGAAGCTTTCTTT
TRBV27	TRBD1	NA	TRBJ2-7	CASSHGTGPYEQYF	TGTGCCAGCAGTCACGGGACAGGCCCTTACGAGCAGTACTTC
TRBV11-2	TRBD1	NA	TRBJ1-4	CASSPGQGGEKLFF	TGTGCCAGCAGCCCGGGACAGGGAGGGGAAAAACTGTTTTTT
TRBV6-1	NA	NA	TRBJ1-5	CASSEYSNQPQHF	TGTGCCAGCAGTGAGTATAGCAATCAGCCCCAGCATTTT
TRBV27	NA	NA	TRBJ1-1	CASSFGGANTEAFF	TGTGCCAGCAGTTTTGGCGGGGCGAACACTGAAGCTTTCTTT
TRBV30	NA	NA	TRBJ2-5	CAWSVQGGGETQYF	TGTGCCTGGAGTGTACAAGGAGGCGGAGAGACCCAGTACTTC
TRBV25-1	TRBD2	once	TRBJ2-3	CASSGHSGSRTDTQYF	TGTGCCAGCAGTGGACATAGCGGGAGCAGGACAGATACGCAGTATTTT
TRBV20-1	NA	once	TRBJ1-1	CSARWGYEAFF	TGCAGTGCTAGGTGGGGCTATGAAGCTTTCTTT
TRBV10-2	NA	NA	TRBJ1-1	CASSESIQGNTEAFF	TGCGCCAGCAGTGAGTCGATCCAGGGGAACACTGAAGCTTTCTTT
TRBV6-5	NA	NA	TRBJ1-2	CASSYNPGSTYGYTF	TGTGCCAGCAGTTACAACCCAGGGTCCACCTATGGCTACACCTTC
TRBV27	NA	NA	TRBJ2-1	CASSSTRNEQFF	TGTGCCAGCAGTTCCACTCGGAATGAGCAGTTCTTC
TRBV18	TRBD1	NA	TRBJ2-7	CASSPQDRGDEQYF	TGTGCCAGCTCACCACAGGACAGGGGGGACGAGCAGTACTTC
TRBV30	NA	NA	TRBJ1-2	CAWSVRGNYGYTF	TGTGCCTGGAGTGTAAGGGGAAACTATGGCTACACCTTC
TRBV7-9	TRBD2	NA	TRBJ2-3	CASSQTSGSRDTQYF	TGTGCCAGCAGCCAGACTAGCGGGAGTAGGGATACGCAGTATTTT
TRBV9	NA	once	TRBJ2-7	CASSEGQSSSYEQYF	TGTGCCAGCAGCGAGGGACAATCTAGCTCCTACGAGCAGTACTTC
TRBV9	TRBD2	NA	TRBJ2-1	CASSSSGMLADEQFF	TGTGCCAGCAGCTCGAGCGGGATGCTGGCTGATGAGCAGTTCTTC
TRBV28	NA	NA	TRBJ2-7	CASSLIYQGPSYEQYF	TGTGCCAGCAGTCTCATCTACCAGGGCCCTTCCTACGAGCAGTACTTC
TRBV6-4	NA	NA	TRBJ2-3	CASSRGTSVADTQYF	TGTGCCAGCAGCCGCGGAACTAGTGTGGCAGATACGCAGTATTTT
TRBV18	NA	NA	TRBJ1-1	CASSPGLQSLSEAFF	TGTGCCAGCTCACCAGGACTGCAATCACTGTCTGAAGCTTTCTTT
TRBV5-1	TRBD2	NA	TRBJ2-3	CASSLGTSGNTDTQYF	TGCGCCAGCAGCTTGGGGACTAGCGGGAACACAGATACGCAGTATTTT
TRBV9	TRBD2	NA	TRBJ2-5	CASSVGVAGEQETQYF	TGTGCCAGCAGCGTAGGGGTAGCGGGAGAGCAAGAGACCCAGTACTTC
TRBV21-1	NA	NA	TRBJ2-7	CASSKGPLCSYEQYF	TGTGCCAGCAGCAAAGGTCCCCTTTGCTCCTACGAGCAGTACTTC
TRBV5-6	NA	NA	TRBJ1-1	CASSLYLGRNTEAFF	TGTGCCAGCAGCTTGTATCTAGGGAGGAACACTGAAGCTTTCTTT
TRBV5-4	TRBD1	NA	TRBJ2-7	CASSFRTGYNRLNSYEQYF	TGTGCCAGCAGCTTTAGGACAGGTTACAATAGGCTGAACTCCTACGAGCAGTACTTC
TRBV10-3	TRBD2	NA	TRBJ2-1	CAISTSGSYNEQFF	TGTGCCATCAGTACTAGCGGGAGTTACAATGAGCAGTTCTTC
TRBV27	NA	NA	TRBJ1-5	CASSLTGRDQPQHF	TGTGCCAGCAGTTTAACAGGGAGGGATCAGCCCCAGCATTTT
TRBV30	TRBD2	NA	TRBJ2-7	CAWTSGNYEQYF	TGTGCCTGGACTAGCGGGAACTACGAGCAGTACTTC
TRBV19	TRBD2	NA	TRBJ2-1	CASSIQAGGEQFF	TGTGCCAGTAGTATTCAAGCGGGAGGCGAGCAGTTCTTC